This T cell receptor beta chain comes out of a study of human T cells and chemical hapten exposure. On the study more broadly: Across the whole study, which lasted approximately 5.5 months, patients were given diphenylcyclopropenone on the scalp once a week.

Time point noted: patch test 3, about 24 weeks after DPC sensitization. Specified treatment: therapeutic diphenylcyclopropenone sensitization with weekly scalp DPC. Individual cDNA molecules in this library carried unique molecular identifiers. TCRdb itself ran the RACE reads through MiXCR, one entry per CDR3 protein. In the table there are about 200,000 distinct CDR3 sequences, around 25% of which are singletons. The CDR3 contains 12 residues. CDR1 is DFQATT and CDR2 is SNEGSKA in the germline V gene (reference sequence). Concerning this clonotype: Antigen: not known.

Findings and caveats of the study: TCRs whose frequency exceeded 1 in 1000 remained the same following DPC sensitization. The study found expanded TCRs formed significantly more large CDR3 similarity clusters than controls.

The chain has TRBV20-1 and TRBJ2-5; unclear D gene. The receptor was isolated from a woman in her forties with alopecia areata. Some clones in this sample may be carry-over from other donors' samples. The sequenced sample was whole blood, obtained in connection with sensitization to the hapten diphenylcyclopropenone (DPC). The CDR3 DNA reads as TGCAGCGCACCGTTAGAGTTGGAGACCCAGTACTTC. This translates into CSAPLELETQYF.